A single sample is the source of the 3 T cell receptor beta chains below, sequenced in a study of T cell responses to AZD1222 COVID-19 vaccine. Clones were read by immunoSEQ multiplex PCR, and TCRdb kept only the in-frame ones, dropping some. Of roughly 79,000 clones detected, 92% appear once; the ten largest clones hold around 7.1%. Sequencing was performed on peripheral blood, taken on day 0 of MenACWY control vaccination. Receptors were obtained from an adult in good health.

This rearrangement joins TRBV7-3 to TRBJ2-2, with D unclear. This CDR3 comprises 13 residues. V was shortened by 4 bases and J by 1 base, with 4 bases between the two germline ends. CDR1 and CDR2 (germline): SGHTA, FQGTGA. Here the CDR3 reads CASSSGNTGELFF. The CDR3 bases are TGTGCCAGCAGCTCGGGGAACACCGGGGAGCTGTTTTTT.

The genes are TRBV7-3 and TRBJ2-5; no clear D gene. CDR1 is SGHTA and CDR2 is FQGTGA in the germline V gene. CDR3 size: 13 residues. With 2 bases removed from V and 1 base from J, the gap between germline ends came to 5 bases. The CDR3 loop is CASSLGTQETQYF. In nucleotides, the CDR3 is TGTGCCAGCAGCTTAGGCACCCAAGAGACCCAGTACTTC.

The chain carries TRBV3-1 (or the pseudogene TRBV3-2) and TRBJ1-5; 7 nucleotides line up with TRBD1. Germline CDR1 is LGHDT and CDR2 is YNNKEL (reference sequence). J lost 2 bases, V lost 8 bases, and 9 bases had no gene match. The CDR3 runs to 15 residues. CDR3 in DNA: TGTGCCAGCGGCCTGAGGGGGCATGGCAATCAGCCCCAGCATTTT. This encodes CASGLRGHGNQPQHF.